The 10 T cell receptor beta chains presented below share a single source sample, sequenced in a study of cytomegalovirus exposure and HLA in healthy donors. The PCR used 60 Vbeta and 13 Jbeta primers. TCRdb's copy holds only in-frame clones and misses some; the assay was immunoSEQ multiplex PCR. Recorded for this sample: about 64,000 clones. Sequencing was carried out using PBMCs. The receptors shown here come from a woman between 18 and 29 years old in good health and CMV-seronegative.

This sequence joins TRBV29-1 and TRBJ1-1, with D possibly TRBD1 on 6 matching bases. Trimming shortened V by 3 bases and J by 10 bases, and 15 bases separated the two germline ends. Germline V CDR1 and CDR2: SQVTM, ANQGSEA. There are 12 residues in the CDR3. CDR3 sequence reads: CSVDRGGNGAFF. CDR3 nucleotides: TGCAGCGTTGACCGGGGGGGCAATGGAGCTTTCTTT.

The J gene is TRBJ1-2, the V gene TRBV5-8; D is ambiguous. Germline CDR1 is SGHTS and CDR2 is YDEGEE. V was cut by 2 bases and J by 4 bases, with 12 bases left in between. The CDR3 extends over 14 amino acids. The CDR3 here is CASSFPGEAYGYTF. CDR3 DNA sequence: TGTGCCAGCAGCTTTCCGGGAGAGGCCTATGGCTACACCTTC. The entire variable domain, with the rest obtained from reference TRBV5-8 and TRBJ1-2, is as follows: EAGVTQSPTHLIKTRGQQATLRCSPISGHTSVYWYQQALGLGLQFLLWYDEGEERNRGNFPPRFSGRQFPNYSSELNVNALELEDSALYLCASSFPGEAYGYTFGSGTRLTVV.

This chain joins TRBV28 and TRBJ2-3; TRBD1 aligns across 10 bases. V dropped 6 bases and J dropped 5; count of bases not matched to a gene: 14. Germline V lookup: CDR1 MDHEN, CDR2 SYDVKM. This CDR3 is 17 amino acids long. CDR3 in DNA: TGTGCCAGCAGATCTGGGCTGGGGACAGGGGAAGAAGATACGCAGTATTTT. It codes for CASRSGLGTGEEDTQYF.

The chain combines TRBV5-1 with TRBJ1-1; D gene ambiguous. Germline CDR1 reads SGHRS; CDR2 reads YFSETQ. This CDR3 has 18 residues. V lost 0 bases and J 0 bases, leaving 18 bases between the germline ends. CDR3 nucleotides: TGCGCCAGCAGCTTGGCCAACACATTACAGAAAGTGAACACTGAAGCTTTCTTT. This sequence encodes CASSLANTLQKVNTEAFF.

The chain joins TRBV29-1 to TRBJ1-4, with 7 bases aligning to TRBD1. V lost 5 bases to trimming and J lost 0 bases; unmatched junction nucleotides: 6. This CDR3 comprises 15 residues. Germline V CDR1 and CDR2: SQVTM, ANQGSEA. The CDR3 loop reads CSVRTGTATNEKLFF. Written as DNA, the CDR3 is TGCAGCGTTAGGACAGGTACCGCAACTAATGAAAAACTGTTTTTT.

The CDR3 here is CASSPLAGGENEQFF. As DNA, the CDR3 is TGTGCCAGCTCACCACTTGCGGGGGGGGAGAATGAGCAGTTCTTC. The gene calls are TRBV18 and TRBJ2-1; TRBD2 matches 9 bases. This CDR3 has 15 residues. CDR1 and CDR2 from the germline V gene are KGHSH and LQKENI. J was trimmed by 7 bases and V by 1 base; bases with no gene match: 5.

The gene calls are TRBV9 and TRBJ1-1; D unclear. V lost 2 bases, J lost 4 bases, and 12 bases lay in between. This CDR3 is built from 14 residues. Germline-derived CDR1 and CDR2 are SGDLS and YYNGEE. The CDR3 DNA reads as TGTGCCAGCAGCGTGAGCGGAGTGGGCACTGAAGCTTTCTTT. It translates to CASSVSGVGTEAFF.

This chain connects TRBV28 to TRBJ1-2; tentatively, D is TRBD1 (5 bases). V was trimmed by 6 bases and J by 4 bases, leaving 12 bases between them. The CDR3 covers 13 residues. The germline V gene has CDR1 MDHEN and CDR2 SYDVKM. The DNA for the CDR3 is TGTGCCAGCAGCCTAGACAGTTCCTATGGCTACACCTTC. Its translation is CASSLDSSYGYTF.

This rearrangement joins TRBV13 to TRBJ1-2, with a weak D call TRBD1 (5 bases). The V and J ends lost 5 bases and 6 bases respectively, with 19 bases between them. The CDR3 is made up of 15 amino acids. CDR1 PRHDT and CDR2 FYEKMQ come from the germline V gene (reference sequence). CDR3 nucleotide sequence: TGTGCCAGCAGCGTCCGACCGGACATTCCGGATGGCTACACCTTC. Its protein product is CASSVRPDIPDGYTF. The whole variable domain, remainder taken from reference TRBV13 and TRBJ1-2, is AAGVIQSPRHLIKEKRETATLKCYPIPRHDTVYWYQQGPGQDPQFLISFYEKMQSDKGSIPDRFSAQQFSDYHSELNMSSLELGDSALYFCASSVRPDIPDGYTFGSGTRLTVV.

V gene TRBV25-1 combines with J gene TRBJ2-7, with 9 nucleotides matching TRBD1. In germline, CDR1 is MGHDK, CDR2 SYGVNS. This CDR3 is built from 16 residues. V was pared by 5 bases and J by 3 bases, with 11 bases of the junction left unmatched. The CDR3 nucleotides are TGTGCCAGCAGTCCTCCTCTCGACAGGGGGAACTACGAGCAGTACTTC. This sequence encodes CASSPPLDRGNYEQYF.